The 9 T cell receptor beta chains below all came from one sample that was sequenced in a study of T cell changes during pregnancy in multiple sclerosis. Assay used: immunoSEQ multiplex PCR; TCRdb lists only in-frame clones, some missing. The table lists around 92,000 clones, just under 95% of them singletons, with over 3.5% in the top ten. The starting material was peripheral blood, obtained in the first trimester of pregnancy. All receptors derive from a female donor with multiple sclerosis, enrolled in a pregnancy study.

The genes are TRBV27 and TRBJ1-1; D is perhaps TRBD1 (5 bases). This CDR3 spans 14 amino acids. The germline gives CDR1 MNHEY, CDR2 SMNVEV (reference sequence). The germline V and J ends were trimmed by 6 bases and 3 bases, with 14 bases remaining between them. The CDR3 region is CASSLWGLDTEAFF. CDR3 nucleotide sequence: TGTGCCAGCAGCTTGTGGGGACTGGACACTGAAGCTTTCTTT.

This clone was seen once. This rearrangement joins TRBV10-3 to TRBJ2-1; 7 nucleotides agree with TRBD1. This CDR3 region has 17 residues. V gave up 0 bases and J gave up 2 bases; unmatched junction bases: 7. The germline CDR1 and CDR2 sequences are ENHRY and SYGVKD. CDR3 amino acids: CAISESGGQATYNEQFF. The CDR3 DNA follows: TGTGCCATCAGTGAGTCCGGCGGACAGGCGACCTACAATGAGCAGTTCTTC.

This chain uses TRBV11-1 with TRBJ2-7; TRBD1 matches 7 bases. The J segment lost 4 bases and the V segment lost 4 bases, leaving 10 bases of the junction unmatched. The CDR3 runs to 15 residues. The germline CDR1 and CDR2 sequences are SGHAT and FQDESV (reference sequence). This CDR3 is CASSSKSGQLYEQYF. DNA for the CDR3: TGTGCCAGCAGCTCAAAGTCGGGACAGCTATACGAGCAGTACTTC.

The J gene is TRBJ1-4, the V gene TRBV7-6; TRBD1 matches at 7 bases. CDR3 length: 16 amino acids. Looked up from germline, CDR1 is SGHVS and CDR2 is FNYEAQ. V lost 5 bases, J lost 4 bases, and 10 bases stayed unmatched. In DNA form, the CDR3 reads TGTGCCAGCAGCCCACTAGGGACAGCGAGTAATGAAAAACTGTTTTTT. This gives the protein CASSPLGTASNEKLFF.

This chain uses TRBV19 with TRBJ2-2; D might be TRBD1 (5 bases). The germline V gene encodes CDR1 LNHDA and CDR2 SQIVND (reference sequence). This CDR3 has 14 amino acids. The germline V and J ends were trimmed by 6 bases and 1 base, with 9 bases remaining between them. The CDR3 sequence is CASSQGRNTGELFF. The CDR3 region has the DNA TGTGCCAGTAGCCAGGGTAGGAACACCGGGGAGCTGTTTTTT. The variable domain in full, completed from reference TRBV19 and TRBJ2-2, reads DGGITQSPKYLFRKEGQNVTLSCEQNLNHDAMYWYRQDPGQGLRLIYYSQIVNDFQKGDIAEGYSVSREKKESFPLTVTSAQKNPTAFYLCASSQGRNTGELFFGEGSRLTVL.

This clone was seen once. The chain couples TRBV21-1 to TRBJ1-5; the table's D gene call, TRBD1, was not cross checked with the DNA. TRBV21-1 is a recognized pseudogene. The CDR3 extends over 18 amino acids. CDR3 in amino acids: CASSKVPEGRGWDQPQHF. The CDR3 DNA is TGTGCCAGCAGCAAAGTCCCCGAGGGCAGGGGCTGGGATCAGCCCCAGCATTTT.

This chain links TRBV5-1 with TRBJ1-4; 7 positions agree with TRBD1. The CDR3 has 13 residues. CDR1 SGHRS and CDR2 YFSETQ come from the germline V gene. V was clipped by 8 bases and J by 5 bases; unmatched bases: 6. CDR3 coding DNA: TGCGCCAGTTCAGGGGGTCTAAATGAAAAACTGTTTTTT. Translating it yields CASSGGLNEKLFF.

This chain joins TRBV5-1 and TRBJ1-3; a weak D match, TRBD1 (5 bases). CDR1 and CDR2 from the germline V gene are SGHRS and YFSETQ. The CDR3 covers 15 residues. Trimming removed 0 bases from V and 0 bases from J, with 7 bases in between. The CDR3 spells CASSLDDSSGNTIYF. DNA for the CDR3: TGCGCCAGCAGCTTGGACGACAGCTCTGGAAACACCATATATTTT.

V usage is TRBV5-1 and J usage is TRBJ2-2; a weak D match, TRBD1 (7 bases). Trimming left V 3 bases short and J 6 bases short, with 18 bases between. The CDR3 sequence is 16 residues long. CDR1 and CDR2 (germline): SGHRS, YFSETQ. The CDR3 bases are TGCGCCAGCAGCTCGGGGGCACAGGGGATTGCCGGGGAGCTGTTTTTT. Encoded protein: CASSSGAQGIAGELFF.